This T cell receptor (beta chain) stems from a study of cytomegalovirus exposure and HLA in healthy donors. V was pared by 10 bases and J by 3 bases, with 7 bases of the junction left unmatched. Germline V CDR1 and CDR2: LNHDA, SQIVND (reference sequence). The CDR3 has 13 amino acids. This PCR relied on a set of 60 Vbeta primers and 13 Jbeta primers. Here immunoSEQ multiplex PCR was the method, and the copy in TCRdb shows in-frame clones only, minus some. In the table there are about 160,000 clones, 77% of which are singletons. This sequence joins TRBV19 and TRBJ1-1; TRBD1 matches 8 bases. Material: PBMCs. This clonotype was sampled from a woman in her 30s in good health and CMV-seronegative. CDR3 in DNA: TGTGCCACCCGGGGACAGGTAGACACTGAAGCTTTCTTT. Its protein product is CATRGQVDTEAFF.